This T cell receptor beta chain is from a study of cytomegalovirus exposure and HLA in healthy donors. General study findings and limits: The authors listed 150 or so TCR beta chains as cytomegalovirus-associated. Rare TCR sequences predominated, though certain public TCRs were found in many donors. When analyzed later, a missense DCLRE1C variant was found to be linked to TCR beta V- and J-gene trimming. By HLA locus, TCR association rates varied in a later analysis, with DRB1 showing the most and HLA-C the fewest.

Researchers ran the PCR with 60 Vbeta and 13 Jbeta primers. Sequencing was performed with immunoSEQ multiplex PCR; in TCRdb, only in-frame clones are kept and a portion is missing. The sample lists over 250,000 clones; roughly 70% were seen once. V was clipped by 5 bases and J by 2 bases, with 13 bases between them. Germline V gene lookup returns CDR1 SGHTA and CDR2 FQGNSA. CDR3 size: 14 residues. Details on this clone: Its antigen is currently unknown.

The TCR comes from a female donor in good health and CMV-seronegative. J is TRBJ2-7 and V is TRBV7-2; D may be TRBD2 (6 bases). The sample was PBMCs. The CDR3 region is CASSSFAGTYEQYF. The CDR3, as DNA: TGTGCCAGCAGCAGTTTCGCGGGGACCTACGAGCAGTACTTC.